The 11 T cell receptor beta chains below all came from one sample that was sequenced in a study of multiple sclerosis patients with progressive multifocal leukoencephalopathy. The time point is: before natalizumab initiation. Libraries were prepared by immunoSEQ multiplex PCR; TCRdb keeps only in-frame clonotypes and omits some of them. The sample records some 30,000 clones, over 90% being singletons. The source material was PBMCs. These receptors were taken from a man aged 25-45 years with multiple sclerosis.

This clone was picked up one time. The CDR3, as DNA: TGTGCCAGCAGCGTAGATTCCCGGGGAGAGCAGTACGTC. It encodes CASSVDSRGEQYV. V and J are TRBV9 and TRBJ2-7; D is perhaps TRBD2 (5 bases). The V end lost 0 bases, the J end lost 7 bases, and 11 bases lay between the germline ends. This CDR3 is 13 amino acids long. Germline V CDR1 and CDR2: SGDLS, YYNGEE.

The CDR3 region has the DNA TGTGCCAGCAGCCGACCAGGGGGCGACGGCTACACCTTC. This translates into CASSRPGGDGYTF. V gene TRBV7-9 combines with J gene TRBJ1-2, with 8 bases identical to TRBD1. There are 13 residues in the CDR3. V was clipped by 5 bases and J by 8 bases; unmatched bases: 7. The V gene's germline CDR1 is SEHNR and CDR2 FQNEAQ (reference sequence).

The chain uses TRBV15 and TRBJ1-1; D is undetermined. This CDR3 contains 15 residues. Trimming pared 0 bases from V and 5 bases from J, leaving 13 bases between. From germline, CDR1 is LNHNV and CDR2 YYDKDF (reference sequence). CDR3 in amino acids: CATSRDRAGNTEAFF. The CDR3 coding sequence is TGTGCCACCAGCAGAGATAGAGCTGGGAATACTGAAGCTTTCTTT.

V usage is TRBV19 and J usage is TRBJ2-5; D uncertain. The CDR3 is 14 residues long. Germline assignment: CDR1 LNHDA and CDR2 SQIVND (reference sequence). V dropped 8 bases and J dropped 2 bases, with 15 bases sitting between them. The CDR3 sequence: CASGRTVQQETQYF. CDR3 in DNA: TGTGCCAGTGGTAGGACGGTCCAACAAGAGACCCAGTACTTC.

The CDR3 here is CASSSRRGVAKNIQYF. As DNA, the CDR3 is TGTGCCAGCAGTTCTCGCCGGGGTGTAGCCAAAAACATTCAGTACTTC. The gene calls are TRBV21-1 and TRBJ2-4; whether TRBD2, the table's D call, matches the DNA was not checked. TRBV21-1 is termed a pseudogene. The CDR3 length is 16 residues.

The genes are TRBV7-2 and TRBJ1-5; 7 bases line up with TRBD1. The CDR3 is 15 amino acids. The germline CDR1 and CDR2 sequences are SGHTA and FQGNSA. V trimming: 6 bases; J trimming: 4 bases; junction bases outside the gene matches: 9. CDR3 DNA: TGTGCCAGCAGGTCCATACCGGACAGGAATCAGCCCCAGCATTTT. Translating gives CASRSIPDRNQPQHF.

This rearrangement joins TRBV6-1 to TRBJ2-7; D is unresolved. Germline CDR1 and CDR2: MNHNS and SASEGT. The CDR3 is 12 residues long. Trimming took 5 bases from V and 5 from J, leaving 10 bases between them. CDR3: CASSLGQDEQYF. CDR3 DNA sequence: TGTGCCAGCAGTCTGGGCCAGGACGAGCAGTACTTC.

About this clone: One end of the junction varies from germline; a read error may be responsible. The V call is TRBV7-7, the J call TRBJ2-5; 8 bases align to TRBD1. Germline-derived CDR1 and CDR2 are SSHAT and FNYEAQ (reference sequence). This CDR3 contains 14 residues. This chain's CDR3 is CASSLGQGWETQYF. CDR3 nucleotides: TGTGCTAGCAGCCTAGGACAGGGCTGGGAGACCCAGTACTTC.

The chain joins TRBV5-6 to TRBJ2-7; D possibly corresponds to TRBD2 (6 bases). The germline V and J ends were trimmed by 0 bases and 3 bases, with 13 bases remaining between them. CDR3 length equals 15 residues. CDR1 is SGHDT, CDR2 YYEEEE, per germline. As DNA, the CDR3 is TGTGCCAGCAGCTTGGACGGGAGAACAATCTACGAGCAGTACGTC. Encoded protein: CASSLDGRTIYEQYV.

The CDR3 bases are TGTGCCAGCAGCCCCCAAGGACAGGGCAATCAGCCCCAGCATTTT. Translating gives CASSPQGQGNQPQHF. The rearrangement uses TRBV27 and TRBJ1-5; TRBD1 aligns across 7 bases. The CDR3 has 15 amino acids. CDR1 is MNHEY and CDR2 is SMNVEV in the germline V gene (reference sequence). Trimming took 6 bases from V and 2 from J; bases not matched to a gene: 7.

This chain's CDR3 is CASSFSSPRGSEELFF. CDR3 coding DNA: TGTGCCAGCAGCTTTAGTAGTCCGCGGGGGTCGGAGGAGCTGTTTTTT. The chain uses TRBV5-8 and TRBJ2-2; 7 bases map to TRBD2. V shed 2 bases, J shed 10 bases, and the junction held 14 bases outside the gene matches. Per the germline V gene, CDR1 is SGHTS and CDR2 is YDEGEE. This CDR3 comprises 16 residues.